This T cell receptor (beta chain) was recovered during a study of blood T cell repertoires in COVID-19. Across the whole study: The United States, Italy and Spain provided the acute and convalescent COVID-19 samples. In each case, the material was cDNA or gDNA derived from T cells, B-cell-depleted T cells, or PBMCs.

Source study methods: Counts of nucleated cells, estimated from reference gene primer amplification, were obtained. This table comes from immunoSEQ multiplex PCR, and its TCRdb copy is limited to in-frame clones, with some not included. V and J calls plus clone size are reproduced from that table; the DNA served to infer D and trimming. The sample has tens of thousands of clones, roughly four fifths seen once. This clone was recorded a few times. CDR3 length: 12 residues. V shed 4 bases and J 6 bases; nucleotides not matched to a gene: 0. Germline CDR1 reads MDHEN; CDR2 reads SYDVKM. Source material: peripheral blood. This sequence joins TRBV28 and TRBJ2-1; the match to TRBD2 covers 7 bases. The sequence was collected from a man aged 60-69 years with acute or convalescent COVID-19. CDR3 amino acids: CASSSGGNEQFF. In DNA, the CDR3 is TGTGCCAGCAGTTCGGGGGGCAATGAGCAGTTCTTC.